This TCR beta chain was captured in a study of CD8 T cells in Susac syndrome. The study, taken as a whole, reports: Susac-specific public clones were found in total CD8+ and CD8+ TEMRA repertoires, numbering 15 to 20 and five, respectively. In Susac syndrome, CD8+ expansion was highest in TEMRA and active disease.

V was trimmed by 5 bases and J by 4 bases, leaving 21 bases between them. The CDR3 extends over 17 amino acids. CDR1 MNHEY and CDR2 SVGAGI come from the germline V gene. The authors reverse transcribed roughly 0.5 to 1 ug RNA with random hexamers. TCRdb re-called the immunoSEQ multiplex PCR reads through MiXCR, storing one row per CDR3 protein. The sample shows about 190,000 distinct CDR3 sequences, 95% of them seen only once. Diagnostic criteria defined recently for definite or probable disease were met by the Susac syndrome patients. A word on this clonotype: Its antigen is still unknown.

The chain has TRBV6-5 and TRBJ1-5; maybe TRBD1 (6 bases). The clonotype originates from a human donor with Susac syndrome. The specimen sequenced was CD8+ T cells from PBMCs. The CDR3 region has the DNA TGTGCCAGCAGTCACTGGACAGTTCACACCGCGAATCAGCCCCAGCATTTT. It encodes CASSHWTVHTANQPQHF.